The 3 T cell receptor beta chains presented below share a single source sample, sequenced in a study of shared clonotypes between healthy human individuals. Method: immunoSEQ multiplex PCR; TCRdb's copy keeps in-frame clones and lacks some. The table shows 2 million to 2.5 million clones, with 95% occurring only once. The material sequenced was naive CD4+ T cells sorted from blood. The subset here: CD45RA+ positively selected. Receptors were obtained from a man aged 18 to 35 in good health.

The genes are TRBV18 and TRBJ2-2, with TRBD2 matching 11 bases. V gave up 3 bases and J gave up 2 bases; unmatched junction bases: 5. CDR1 KGHSH and CDR2 LQKENI come from the germline V gene. The CDR3 has 17 amino acids. The CDR3 DNA reads TGTGCCAGCTCACCTCCGGGACTAGCGGAAAACACCGGGGAGCTGTTTTTT. It translates to CASSPPGLAENTGELFF. Combining the CDR3 with reference TRBV18 and TRBJ2-2 gives the whole variable domain NAGVMQNPRHLVRRRGQEARLRCSPMKGHSHVYWYRQLPEEGLKFMVYLQKENIIDESGMPKERFSAEFPKEGPSILRIQQVVRGDSAAYFCASSPPGLAENTGELFFGEGSRLTVL.

A single count supports this clone. The CDR3 reads CASSRGGYYEQYF. DNA for the CDR3: TGTGCCAGCAGCCGGGGGGGCTACTACGAGCAGTACTTC. V is TRBV2 and J is TRBJ2-7; 8 bases map to TRBD2. The V gene's germline CDR1 is SNHLY and CDR2 FYNNEI. V shed 6 bases, J shed 3 bases, and the junction held 4 bases outside the gene matches. CDR3 length: 13 amino acids.

The rearrangement links TRBV7-8 to TRBJ1-2; no clear D. Trimming cost V 5 bases and J 2 bases, with 9 bases left between them. CDR1 and CDR2 (germline): SGHVS, FQNEAQ. The CDR3 is 13 residues long. This chain's CDR3 is CASSPAPNYGYTF. CDR3 coding DNA: TGTGCCAGCAGCCCCGCCCCGAACTATGGCTACACCTTC. Based on the CDR3 plus reference TRBV7-8 and TRBJ1-2, the full variable domain is GAGVSQSPRYKVAKRGQDVALRCDPISGHVSLFWYQQALGQGPEFLTYFQNEAQLDKSGLPSDRFFAERPEGSVSTLKIQRTQQEDSAVYLCASSPAPNYGYTFGSGTRLTVV.